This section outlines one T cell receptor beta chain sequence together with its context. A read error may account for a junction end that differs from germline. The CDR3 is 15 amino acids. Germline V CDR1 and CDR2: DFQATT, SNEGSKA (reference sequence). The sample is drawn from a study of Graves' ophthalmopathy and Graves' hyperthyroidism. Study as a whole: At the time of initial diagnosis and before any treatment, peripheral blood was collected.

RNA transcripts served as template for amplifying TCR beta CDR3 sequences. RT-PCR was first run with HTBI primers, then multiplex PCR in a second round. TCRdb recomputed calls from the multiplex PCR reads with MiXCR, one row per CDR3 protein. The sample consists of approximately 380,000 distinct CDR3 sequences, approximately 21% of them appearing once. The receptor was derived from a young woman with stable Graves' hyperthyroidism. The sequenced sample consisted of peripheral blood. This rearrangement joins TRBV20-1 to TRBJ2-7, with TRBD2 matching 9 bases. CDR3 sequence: CSASPPLAGSYDQYF. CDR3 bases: TGCAGTGCTAGCCCCCCACTAGCGGGCTCCTACGATCAGTACTTC.